Following are 5 T cell receptor delta chains from one sample sequenced in a study of Vδ1+ human thymocytes. Study outcomes and limitations: In the thymus, TRG and TRD repertoires looked highly polyclonal with Gaussian CDR3 lengths.

The template was reverse-transcribed extracted RNA. CDR3 amplicons came from multiplex PCR with pooled V-gene forward and constant-region reverse primers. TCRdb re-called clones from the multiplex PCR reads using CATT. The sample holds roughly 50,000 delta-chain clones, approximately 15% seen once. Antigens for these TCRs are unknown. Sequencing input: Vdelta1+ gamma-delta thymocytes from the thymus. The subset here: FACS-sorted CD3+ TCRalphabeta- TCRVdelta1+ TCRVdelta2- thymocytes. Receptors were obtained from a boy younger than two who had congenital heart surgery.

This rearrangement joins TRDV1 to TRDJ1; 11 nucleotides agree with TRDD3. CDR1 and CDR2 (germline): TSWWSYY, QGS. Trimming at V came to 3 bases and at J to 0 bases, leaving 27 bases not matched to a gene. The CDR3 sequence is 24 residues long. CDR3 in amino acids: CALGEATSPHWGLGDKRYTDKLIF. The DNA of the CDR3 is TGTGCTCTTGGGGAGGCGACTTCCCCCCACTGGGGACTGGGGGATAAAAGGTACACCGATAAACTCATCTTT.

Only a few counts were recorded for this clone. The chain recombines TRDV1 with TRDJ1; D remains unclear. CDR1 TSWWSYY and CDR2 QGS come from the germline V gene. This CDR3 has 15 amino acids. V lost 0 bases and J 0 bases, leaving 8 bases between the germline ends. This CDR3 reads CALGELLLNTDKLIF. The CDR3 coding sequence is TGTGCTCTTGGGGAACTCCTCCTTAACACCGATAAACTCATCTTT.

Concerning this clone: One base away lies a much larger clone, so this may be a sequencing read error. The J gene is TRDJ1, the V gene TRDV2; D is uncertain. Trimming took 0 bases from V and 3 from J, leaving 13 bases between them. CDR1 and CDR2 from the germline V gene are GEAIGNYY and EKD. This CDR3 has 15 residues. The CDR3 loop is CACDTVTRVADKLIF. The DNA of the CDR3 is TGTGCCTGTGACACCGTTACGCGGGTCGCCGATAAACTCATCTTT.

This sequence joins TRDV1 and TRDJ1, with D possibly TRDD2 on 6 matching bases. This CDR3 contains 16 residues. Trimming shortened V by 1 base and J by 0 bases, and 12 bases separated the two germline ends. The germline V gene encodes CDR1 TSWWSYY and CDR2 QGS. The CDR3 here is CALGEQRLPDTDKLIF. The CDR3 DNA follows: TGTGCTCTTGGGGAACAGAGGCTTCCTGACACCGATAAACTCATCTTT.

The V call is TRDV1, the J call TRDJ1; D is ambiguous. The V gene's germline CDR1 is TSWWSYY and CDR2 QGS. The CDR3 runs to 17 residues. V lost 4 bases and J lost 0, with 18 bases in between. CDR3 in amino acids: CALGGRKAALYTDKLIF. For the CDR3, the DNA is TGTGCTCTTGGGGGCCGAAAGGCGGCCCTCTACACCGATAAACTCATCTTT.